Given below is one T cell receptor beta chain in context. This clone was found a few times. No cognate antigen has been identified for it. Base-call qualities are not available, and no considerably larger clone is one nucleotide away. The data stem from a study of beta chain features in type 1 diabetes (dated by TCRdb to the late 2010s). At the level of the whole study: Mean age, gender distribution, total cell number and subset yield were not different between patients and healthy donors. A total of about 100,000,000 sorted cells were examined across all samples, and RNA yield correlated strongly with the number of cells per subset. Regulatory and stem cell-like memory subsets were isolated from only 8 patients and roughly 8 healthy donors, whereas naive and central memory subsets came from all 28 donors. In the study, recently diagnosed type 1 diabetes patients and matched healthy donors were compared on the TCRB repertoires of their sorted circulating CD4+ T cell subsets. What the authors observed across the whole study: Patients with type 1 diabetes made fewer insertions and deleted more nucleotides at VDJ recombination sites, implying thymic rearrangement abnormalities. Shorter templates might have been favored by PCR, but patient and control samples were amplified and corrected together, so both groups would have been affected equally by any skew. Sequencing cDNA rather than genomic DNA could over-represent highly expressing activated cells, although activation and CD3 levels did not differ between groups. Naive, central memory and regulatory TCRB repertoires appeared to be more similar among patients than among healthy donors. Only small numbers of individuals were included in the HLA sub-analyses, which left unresolved whether HLA type had any influence on TCRB rearrangement. A moderate but significant shortening of TCRB CDR3 length was observed in type 1 diabetes patients in all four CD4+ subsets.

A single peripheral blood draw of around 0.11 L on average was collected from each donor into heparinised tubes. Using a panel that included CD45RO, CCR7, CD25, CD127, CD95 and CD27, naive, central memory, regulatory and stem cell-like memory CD4+ T cells were sorted on a BD FACSAria II. A purity above 98% was achieved for all sorted populations. PBMCs were isolated right away by Lymphoprep density gradient centrifugation and were stained directly, without culture. So that batch effects would be minimized, each experiment stained and sorted samples in pairs, pairing one healthy donor with one patient. CDR1 and CDR2 (SNHLY, FYNNEI) derive from the germline V gene. Cut back by 1 base and 3 bases, the V and J ends lie 7 bases apart. The CDR3 sequence holds 13 residues, the cysteine and phenylalanine included. CDR3 DNA only is kept here, 39 bases in frame from base 1. All of the isolated RNA was reverse transcribed with the High Capacity cDNA Reverse Transcription Kit, so expressed TCRB transcripts were sequenced. Deep immunoSEQ sequencing was performed on naive, central memory and regulatory T cell samples, with an average of roughly 3.5 million total reads per sample. Sorted cells were lysed in RLT buffer and RNA was extracted with DNase-treated RNeasy Micro or Mini kits, depending on cell number. To prevent cross-contamination, each cell subset was processed individually, whereas patient and healthy donor samples were processed jointly. The immunoSEQ multiplex PCR was used to amplify TCRB sequences from cDNA, yielding 87-bp fragments that span the CDR3 region. Sequencing of the amplicons was done on the Illumina HiSeq platform. The paper's processing steps were these. Synthetic template baselines were used to correct PCR bias computationally, reads within Hamming distance 2 were collapsed together, and singletons that could not be merged were discarded. Reads were aligned to IMGT to assign V, D and J genes, CDR3 length, and insertions or deletions at six rearrangement sites. Within each subset, clonotype counts were normalized to the number of sorted cells before true diversity and Gini coefficients were calculated with the tcR R package. Repertoire sharing was quantified using the overlap coefficient calculated on TCRB nucleotide sequences. The table was pulled from immuneACCESS by TCRdb, which kept in-frame rearrangements only. Such tables lose some clones; where checked, under half of the loss comes from unresolved V genes, and the rest has no known cause. D and trimming come from the DNA, and the V and J calls and clone size come from that table. The sample has 150,000 to 200,000 clones on record, around 13% of them singletons. The leading ten clones occupy 0.5% to 0.75% of the sample.

The source material was central memory CD4+ T cells from blood. The chain joins TRBV2 to TRBJ2-7; the D gene is unclear. This TCR was sampled from a woman in her late teens or twenties in good health. The CDR3 here reads CASSEGGYYEQYF. Here is the DNA: TGTGCCAGCAGTGAAGGAGGTTACTACGAGCAGTACTTC. The variable domain in full, with residues beyond the CDR3 obtained from the reference TRBV2 and TRBJ2-7 genes, is EPEVTQTPSHQVTQMGQEVILRCVPISNHLYFYWYRQILGQKVEFLVSFYNNEISEKSEIFDDQFSVERPDGSNFTLKIRSTKLEDSAMYFCASSEGGYYEQYFGPGTRLTVT.